Listed below are T cell receptor beta chains from one sample, sequenced in a study of blood T cell repertoires in COVID-19. Data came from immunoSEQ multiplex PCR; TCRdb stores just in-frame clones and leaves some out. Among 230,000 or so clones listed, 80% to 85% were seen once. Sequenced sample: PBMCs or T cells enriched from blood (not recorded which). Receptor source: a man aged 45 to 65 who had recovered from COVID-19. The CDR3 runs from the conserved cysteine through the conserved F or W. D genes are given only for firm matches. A clone size is listed for some rows: how often the clone was seen (once, few, many), or a class if it is expanded.

CDR3 length: 19; clone size: once; J gene: TRBJ1-3; V gene: TRBV3-1/TRBV3-2; D gene: TRBD1; CDR3 protein: CASSQTRNRQGRSGNTIYF; CDR3 DNA: TGTGCCAGCAGCCAAACCCGAAATCGACAGGGGAGGTCTGGAAACACCATATATTTT
CDR3 length: 13; clone size: -; J gene: TRBJ2-7; V gene: TRBV10-2; D gene: TRBD1; CDR3 protein: CASRETGIDEQYF; CDR3 DNA: TGCGCCAGCAGGGAGACAGGGATAGACGAGCAGTACTTC
CDR3 length: 14; clone size: -; J gene: TRBJ2-3; V gene: TRBV18; D gene: -; CDR3 protein: CASSPRATTDTQYF; CDR3 DNA: TGTGCCAGCTCACCAAGAGCGACCACAGATACGCAGTATTTT
CDR3 length: 14; clone size: -; J gene: TRBJ2-3; V gene: TRBV4-1; D gene: -; CDR3 protein: CASSQAFGPDTQYF; CDR3 DNA: TGCGCCAGCAGCCAAGCTTTCGGTCCAGATACGCAGTATTTT
CDR3 length: 14; clone size: -; J gene: TRBJ1-2; V gene: TRBV9; D gene: TRBD1; CDR3 protein: CASSVGQGGYGYTF; CDR3 DNA: TGTGCCAGCAGCGTAGGACAGGGCGGGTATGGCTACACCTTC
CDR3 length: 14; clone size: -; J gene: TRBJ1-6; V gene: TRBV5-1; D gene: TRBD1; CDR3 protein: CASREQGYNSPLHF; CDR3 DNA: TGCGCCAGCAGAGAACAGGGGTACAATTCACCCCTCCACTTT
CDR3 length: 12; clone size: -; J gene: TRBJ1-1; V gene: TRBV28; D gene: -; CDR3 protein: CASSLLDTEAFF; CDR3 DNA: TGTGCCAGCAGTTTATTAGACACTGAAGCTTTCTTT
CDR3 length: 12; clone size: -; J gene: TRBJ2-7; V gene: TRBV2; D gene: -; CDR3 protein: CASSATSYEQYF; CDR3 DNA: TGTGCCAGCAGCGCAACAAGTTACGAGCAGTACTTC
CDR3 length: 15; clone size: -; J gene: TRBJ1-2; V gene: TRBV3-1/TRBV3-2; D gene: -; CDR3 protein: CASSPYGGDDYGYTF; CDR3 DNA: TGTGCCAGCAGCCCCTACGGAGGGGACGACTATGGCTACACCTTC
CDR3 length: 12; clone size: -; J gene: TRBJ1-2; V gene: TRBV11-2; D gene: -; CDR3 protein: CASSPTRGLYTF; CDR3 DNA: TGTGCCAGCAGCCCTACGCGGGGTCTATACACCTTC